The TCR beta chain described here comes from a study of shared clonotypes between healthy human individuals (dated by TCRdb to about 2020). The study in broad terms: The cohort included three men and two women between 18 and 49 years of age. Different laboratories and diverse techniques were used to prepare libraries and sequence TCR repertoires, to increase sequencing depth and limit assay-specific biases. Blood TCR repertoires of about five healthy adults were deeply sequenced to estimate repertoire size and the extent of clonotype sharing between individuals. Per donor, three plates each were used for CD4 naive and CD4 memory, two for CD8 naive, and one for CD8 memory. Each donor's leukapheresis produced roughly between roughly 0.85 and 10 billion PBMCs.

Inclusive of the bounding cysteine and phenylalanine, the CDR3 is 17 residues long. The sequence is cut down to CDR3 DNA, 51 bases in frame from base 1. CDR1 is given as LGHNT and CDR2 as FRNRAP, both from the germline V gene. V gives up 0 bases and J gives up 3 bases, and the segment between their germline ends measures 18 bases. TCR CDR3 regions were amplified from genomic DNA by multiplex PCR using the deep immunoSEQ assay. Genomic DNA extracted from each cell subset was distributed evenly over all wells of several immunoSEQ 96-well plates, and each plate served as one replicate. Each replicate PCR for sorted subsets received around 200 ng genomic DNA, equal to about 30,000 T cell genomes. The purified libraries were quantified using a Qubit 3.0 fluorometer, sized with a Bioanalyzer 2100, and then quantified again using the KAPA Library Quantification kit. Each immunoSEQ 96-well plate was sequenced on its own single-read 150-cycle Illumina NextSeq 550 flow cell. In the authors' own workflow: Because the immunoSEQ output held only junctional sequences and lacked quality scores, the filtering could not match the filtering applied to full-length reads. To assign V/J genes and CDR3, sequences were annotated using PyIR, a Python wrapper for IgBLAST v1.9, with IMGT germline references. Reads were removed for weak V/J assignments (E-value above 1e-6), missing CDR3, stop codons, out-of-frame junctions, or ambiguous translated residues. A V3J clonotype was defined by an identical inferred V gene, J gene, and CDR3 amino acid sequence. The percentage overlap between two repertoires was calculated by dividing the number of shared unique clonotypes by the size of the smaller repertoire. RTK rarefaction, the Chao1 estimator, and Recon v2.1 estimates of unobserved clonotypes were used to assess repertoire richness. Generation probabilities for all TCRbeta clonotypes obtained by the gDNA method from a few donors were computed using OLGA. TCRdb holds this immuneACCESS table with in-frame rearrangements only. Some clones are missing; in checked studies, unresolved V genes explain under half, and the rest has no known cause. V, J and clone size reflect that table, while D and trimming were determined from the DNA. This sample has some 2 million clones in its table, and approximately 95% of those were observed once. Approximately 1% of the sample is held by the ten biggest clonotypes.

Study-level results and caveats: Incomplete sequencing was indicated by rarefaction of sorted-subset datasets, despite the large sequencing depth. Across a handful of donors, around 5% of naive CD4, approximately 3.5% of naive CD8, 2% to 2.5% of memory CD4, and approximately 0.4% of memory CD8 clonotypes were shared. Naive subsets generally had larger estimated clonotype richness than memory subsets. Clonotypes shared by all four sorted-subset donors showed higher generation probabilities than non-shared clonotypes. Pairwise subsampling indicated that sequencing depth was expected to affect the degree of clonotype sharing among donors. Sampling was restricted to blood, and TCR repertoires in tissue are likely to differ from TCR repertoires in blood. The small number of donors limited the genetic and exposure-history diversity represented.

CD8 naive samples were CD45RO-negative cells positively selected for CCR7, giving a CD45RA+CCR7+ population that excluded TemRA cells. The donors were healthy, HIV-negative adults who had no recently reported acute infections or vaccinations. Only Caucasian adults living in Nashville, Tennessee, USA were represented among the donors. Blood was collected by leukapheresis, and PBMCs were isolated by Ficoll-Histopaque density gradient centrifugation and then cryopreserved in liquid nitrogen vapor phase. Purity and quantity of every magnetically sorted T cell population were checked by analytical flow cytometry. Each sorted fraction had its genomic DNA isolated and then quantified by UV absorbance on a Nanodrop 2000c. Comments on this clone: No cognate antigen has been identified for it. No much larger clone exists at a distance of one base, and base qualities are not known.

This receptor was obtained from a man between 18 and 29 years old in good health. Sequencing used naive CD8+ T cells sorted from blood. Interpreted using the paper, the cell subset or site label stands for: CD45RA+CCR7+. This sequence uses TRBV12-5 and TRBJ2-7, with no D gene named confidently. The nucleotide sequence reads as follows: TGTGCTAGTGGTTTGGTATTGGTAGGAGAGGACCTCTACGAGCAGTACTTC. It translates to CASGLVLVGEDLYEQYF. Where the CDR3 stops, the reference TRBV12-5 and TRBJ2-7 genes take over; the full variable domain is DARVTQTPRHKVTEMGQEVTMRCQPILGHNTVFWYRQTMMQGLELLAYFRNRAPLDDSGMPKDRFSAEMPDATLATLKIQPSEPRDSAVYFCASGLVLVGEDLYEQYFGPGTRLTVT.